This T cell receptor beta chain was documented in a study of cytomegalovirus exposure and HLA in healthy donors. Whole-study context: Most genotyped donors, around 78% of 300 to 400, had Caucasian-associated genetic ancestry.

V was clipped by 1 base and J by 6 bases; unmatched bases: 7. The CDR3 has 15 amino acids. Per the germline V gene, CDR1 is MNHEY and CDR2 is SMNVEV (reference sequence). Findings and limits, study-wide: There were under 200 TCR beta chains listed as cytomegalovirus-associated. Later analysis revealed greater clonal expansion in HLA-associated TCR beta chains than in equally common others.

This PCR relied on a set of 60 Vbeta primers and 13 Jbeta primers. Libraries were prepared by immunoSEQ multiplex PCR; TCRdb keeps only in-frame clonotypes and omits some of them. The sample contains approximately 100,000 clones, 79% of which appear only once. A word on this clone: Its target is not known.

The gene calls are TRBV27 and TRBJ1-1; TRBD1 matches 8 bases. This TCR derives from a female donor in good health and CMV-seropositive. Specimen: PBMCs. CDR3 residues: CASSLWGQVGAEAFF. The DNA for the CDR3 is TGTGCCAGCAGTTTATGGGGACAGGTCGGGGCTGAAGCTTTCTTT.